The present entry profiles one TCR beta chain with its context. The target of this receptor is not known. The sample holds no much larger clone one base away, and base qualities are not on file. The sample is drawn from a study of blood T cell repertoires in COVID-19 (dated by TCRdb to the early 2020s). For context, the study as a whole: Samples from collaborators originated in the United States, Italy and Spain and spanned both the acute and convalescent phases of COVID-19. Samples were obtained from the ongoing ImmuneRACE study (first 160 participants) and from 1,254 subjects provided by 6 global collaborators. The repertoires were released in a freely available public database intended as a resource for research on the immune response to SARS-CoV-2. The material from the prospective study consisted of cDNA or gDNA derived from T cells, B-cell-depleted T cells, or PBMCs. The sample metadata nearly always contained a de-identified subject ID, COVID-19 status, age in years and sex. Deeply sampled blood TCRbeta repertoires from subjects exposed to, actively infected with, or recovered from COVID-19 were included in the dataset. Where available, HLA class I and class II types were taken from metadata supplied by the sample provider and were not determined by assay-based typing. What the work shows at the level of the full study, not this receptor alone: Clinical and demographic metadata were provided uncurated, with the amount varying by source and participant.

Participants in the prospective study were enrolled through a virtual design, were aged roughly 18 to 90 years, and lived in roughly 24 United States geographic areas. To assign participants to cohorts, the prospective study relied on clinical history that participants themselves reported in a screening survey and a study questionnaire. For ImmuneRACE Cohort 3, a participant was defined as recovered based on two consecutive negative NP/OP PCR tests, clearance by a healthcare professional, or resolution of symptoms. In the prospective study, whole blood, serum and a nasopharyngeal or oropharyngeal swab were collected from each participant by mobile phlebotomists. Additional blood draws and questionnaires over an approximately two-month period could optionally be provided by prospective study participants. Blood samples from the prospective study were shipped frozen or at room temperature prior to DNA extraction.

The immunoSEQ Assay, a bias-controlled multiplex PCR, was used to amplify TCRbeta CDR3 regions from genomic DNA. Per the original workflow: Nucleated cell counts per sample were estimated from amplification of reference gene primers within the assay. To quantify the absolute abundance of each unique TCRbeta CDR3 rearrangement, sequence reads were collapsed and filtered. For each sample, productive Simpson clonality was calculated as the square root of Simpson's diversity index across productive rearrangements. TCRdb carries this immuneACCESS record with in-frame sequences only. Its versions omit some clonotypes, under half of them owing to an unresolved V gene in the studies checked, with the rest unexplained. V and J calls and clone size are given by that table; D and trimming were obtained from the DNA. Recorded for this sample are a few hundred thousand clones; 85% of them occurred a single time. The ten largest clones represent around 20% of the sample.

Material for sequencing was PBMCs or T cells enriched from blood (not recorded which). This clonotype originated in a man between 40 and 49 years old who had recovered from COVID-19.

This receptor carries the CDR3 CATSRTAGAQGKSYTF. The DNA is as follows: TGTGCCACCAGCAGGACAGCGGGGGCTCAAGGGAAGAGCTACACCTTC. The chain uses TRBV15 and TRBJ1-2; TRBD1 is a possible D gene, resting on 6 matching bases. The CDR3 contains 16 residues, cysteine and phenylalanine counted. CDR3 DNA is the only sequence kept; it has 48 bases, read in frame from the first base. Between the V and J ends, shortened by 3 bases and 9 bases respectively, the junction contains 23 bases. Sequences LNHNV (CDR1) and YYDKDF (CDR2) are obtained from the germline V gene (reference sequence).